The 21 T cell receptor beta chains below all came from one sample that was sequenced in a study of blood T cell repertoires in COVID-19. Generated by immunoSEQ multiplex PCR, the TCRdb table keeps only in-frame clones and is missing some. This sample has some 160,000 clones, with approximately 90% found just once. Source material: PBMCs or T cells enriched from blood (not recorded which). The receptors originated from a woman in her forties or fifties who had recovered from COVID-19.

The chain employs TRBV10-3 and TRBJ2-5; TRBD2 aligns across 13 bases. The CDR3 consists of 14 residues. Looked up from germline, CDR1 is ENHRY and CDR2 is SYGVKD. V lost 10 bases, J lost 1 base, and 3 bases stayed unmatched. The CDR3 coding sequence is TGTGCCACTGGGACTAGCGGGGTCCAAGAGACCCAGTACTTC. This encodes CATGTSGVQETQYF.

This chain connects TRBV6-5 to TRBJ1-5, with D perhaps TRBD1 (5 bases). Germline-derived CDR1 and CDR2 are MNHEY and SVGAGI. This CDR3 region has 14 residues. Trimming removed 7 bases at V and 2 bases at J, with 12 bases between. CDR3 residues: CASIPPGGNQPQHF. For the CDR3, the DNA is TGTGCCAGCATCCCGCCGGGGGGCAATCAGCCCCAGCATTTT.

The V gene is TRBV7-2, the J gene TRBJ2-2; no firm D call. Germline CDR1 and CDR2: SGHTA and FQGNSA. V was clipped by 3 bases and J by 0 bases, with 5 bases between them. The CDR3 runs 14 residues. CDR3 DNA sequence: TGTGCCAGCAGCTTCCGAGCGAACACCGGGGAGCTGTTTTTT. It translates to CASSFRANTGELFF.

The chain links TRBV20-1 to TRBJ1-1; 10 positions agree with TRBD1. V was clipped by 3 bases and J by 10 bases; unmatched bases: 2. Germline loops: CDR1 DFQATT, CDR2 SNEGSKA (reference sequence). CDR3 length: 11 amino acids. The CDR3 region has the DNA TGCAGTGCTAGGGACAGGGGGGCAGCTTTCTTT. Protein product: CSARDRGAAFF.

As DNA, the CDR3 is TGTGCCAGCCACGGTCTCTATGGCTACACCTTC. It yields the protein CASHGLYGYTF. The chain joins TRBV19 to TRBJ1-2; no definite D call. Trimming removed 9 bases at V and 4 bases at J, with 9 bases between. Germline V gene lookup returns CDR1 LNHDA and CDR2 SQIVND (reference sequence). This CDR3 spans 11 amino acids.

The chain uses TRBV29-1 and TRBJ2-5; 8 bases are shared with TRBD1. This CDR3 region has 14 residues. The V and J ends lost 6 bases and 4 bases, in that order; junction bases with no gene match: 10. Germline V gene data show CDR1 as SQVTM and CDR2 as ANQGSEA. CDR3 sequence reads: CSVLTQGAGETQYF. The CDR3 nucleotides are TGCAGCGTCCTTACCCAGGGGGCCGGAGAGACCCAGTACTTC.

This chain connects TRBV3-1 (or the pseudogene TRBV3-2) to TRBJ1-5; tentatively, D is TRBD1 (6 bases). V was clipped by 4 bases and J by 4 bases, with 14 bases between them. This CDR3 comprises 15 residues. Germline CDR1 reads LGHDT; CDR2 reads YNNKEL (reference sequence). CDR3 loop: CASSPGRGPNQPQHF. DNA for the CDR3: TGTGCCAGCAGCCCGGGCAGGGGTCCTAATCAGCCCCAGCATTTT.

The gene calls are TRBV4-3 and TRBJ1-5, with TRBD1 identical over 7 bases. Germline CDR1 is LGHNA and CDR2 is YSLEER. The ends lost 4 bases at V and 5 bases at J; junction bases unmatched: 8. This CDR3 is 15 amino acids long. The CDR3 DNA is TGCGCCAGCAGCCGCGACAGGGTAGAGGATCAGCCCCAGCATTTT. This sequence encodes CASSRDRVEDQPQHF.

The chain carries TRBV15 and TRBJ2-3, with 9 bases identical to TRBD1. The length of the CDR3 is 15 residues. Germline-derived CDR1 and CDR2 are LNHNV and YYDKDF (reference sequence). Unmatched junction bases numbered 3, after V lost 5 bases and J lost 0 bases. This CDR3 is CATSEQGASTDTQYF. The CDR3 region has the DNA TGTGCCACCAGCGAACAGGGGGCGAGCACAGATACGCAGTATTTT.

V usage is TRBV20-1 and J usage is TRBJ1-1, with 7 bases identical to TRBD1. The CDR3 contains 15 residues. Trimming removed 3 bases from V and 0 bases from J; junction bases left unmatched: 7. From germline, CDR1 is DFQATT and CDR2 SNEGSKA (reference sequence). CDR3 sequence: CSASGGTAMNTEAFF. The CDR3 bases are TGCAGTGCTAGTGGGGGGACAGCCATGAACACTGAAGCTTTCTTT.

The chain combines TRBV6-2 or TRBV6-3 with TRBJ1-5; 7 nucleotides agree with TRBD1. The CDR3 sequence is 15 residues long. Germline V gene lookup returns CDR1 MNHEY and CDR2 SVGEGT. V shed 3 bases and J 3 bases; nucleotides not matched to a gene: 5. CDR3 coding DNA: TGTGCCAGCAGTTATTCGGGACAGTTCAATCAGCCCCAGCATTTT. Residues: CASSYSGQFNQPQHF.

The chain uses TRBV7-3 and TRBJ1-6, with 11 positions matching TRBD1. V gave up 2 bases and J gave up 7 bases; unmatched junction bases: 1. The CDR3 is 15 residues long. Germline V CDR1 and CDR2: SGHTA, FQGTGA. The chain's CDR3 is CASSLGQGANSPLHF. In nucleotides, the CDR3 is TGTGCCAGCAGCTTAGGACAGGGGGCGAATTCACCCCTCCACTTT. The whole variable domain, remainder taken from reference TRBV7-3 and TRBJ1-6, is GAGVSQTPSNKVTEKGKYVELRCDPISGHTALYWYRQSLGQGPEFLIYFQGTGAADDSGLPNDRFFAVRPEGSVSTLKIQRTERGDSAVYLCASSLGQGANSPLHFGNGTRLTVT.

This clone was seen just once. The chain couples TRBV4-2 to TRBJ2-1; TRBD2 aligns across 11 bases. Germline V gene lookup returns CDR1 LGHNA and CDR2 YNFKEQ. V shed 0 bases, J shed 0 bases, and the junction held 10 bases outside the gene matches. This CDR3 has 20 residues. The CDR3 is CASSQERASGGPPSYNEQFF. Here the CDR3 DNA reads TGTGCCAGCAGCCAAGAGAGGGCTAGCGGGGGGCCCCCCTCCTACAATGAGCAGTTCTTC.

The chain is built from TRBV5-1 and TRBJ2-2; TRBD2 aligns across 10 bases. The V gene's germline CDR1 is SGHRS and CDR2 YFSETQ. The CDR3 covers 15 residues. J was trimmed by 5 bases and V by 5 bases; bases with no gene match: 6. CDR3 region: CASRSGGAGTGELFF. CDR3 in DNA: TGCGCCAGCAGGAGCGGGGGGGCCGGTACCGGGGAGCTGTTTTTT.

V gene TRBV24-1 combines with J gene TRBJ2-7, with D possibly being TRBD1 (6 bases). The ends were cut back, 0 bases at V and 6 bases at J, with 14 bases in the middle. The CDR3 is 15 residues long. Germline CDR1 and CDR2: KGHDR and SFDVKD. CDR3 sequence reads: CATSDLKAGVGEQYF. In nucleotides, the CDR3 is TGTGCCACCAGTGATTTGAAGGCAGGGGTGGGCGAGCAGTACTTC.

This chain joins TRBV5-8 and TRBJ2-1; TRBD2 aligns across 10 bases. The V gene's germline CDR1 is SGHTS and CDR2 YDEGEE. The V segment lost 2 bases and the J segment 5 bases; nucleotides outside the gene matches: 4. The CDR3 has 15 amino acids. Here the CDR3 reads CASSLAGGRDNEQFF. The CDR3 nucleotides are TGTGCCAGCAGCTTAGCGGGGGGGCGTGACAATGAGCAGTTCTTC.

The chain has TRBV5-1 and TRBJ2-3; TRBD2 matches at 15 bases. Trimming cost V 4 bases and J 13 bases; bases outside gene matches: 7. The CDR3 length is 14 residues. The germline V gene encodes CDR1 SGHRS and CDR2 YFSETQ. CDR3 sequence reads: CASSPGLAGGPEYF. The CDR3 DNA sequence: TGCGCCAGCAGCCCAGGACTAGCGGGGGGGCCGGAGTATTTT.

The J gene is TRBJ1-1, the V gene TRBV5-6; TRBD1 agrees at 7 bases. CDR1 and CDR2 (germline): SGHDT, YYEEEE. CDR3 length: 16 amino acids. With 3 bases clipped from V and 2 bases from J, the junction kept 10 bases outside the gene matches. CDR3 loop: CASSSILDRENTEAFF. For the CDR3, the DNA is TGTGCCAGCAGCTCTATACTCGACAGGGAAAACACTGAAGCTTTCTTT.

This clone has more than one count but fewer than ten. Different DNA sequences within this sample yield the same CDR3. CDR3: CASSLEGRGGTYGYTF. The CDR3 DNA reads TGTGCCAGCAGCTTAGAAGGTCGGGGGGGGACCTATGGCTACACCTTC. The chain carries TRBV11-3 and TRBJ1-2, with a possible D match to TRBD1 (5 bases). The CDR3 contains 16 residues. V lost 0 bases, J lost 4 bases, and 15 bases lay in between. Germline CDR1 reads SGHNT; CDR2 reads YENEEA.

The J gene is TRBJ2-3, the V gene TRBV4-3; D remains unclear. Trimming removed 1 base at V and 0 bases at J, with 8 bases between. The CDR3 loop spans 15 amino acids. Germline V gene sequence: CDR1 LGHNA, CDR2 YSLEER. The CDR3 nucleotides are TGCGCCAGCAGCCAAGGTCGGGTGAGCACAGATACGCAGTATTTT. Translating gives CASSQGRVSTDTQYF.

This clone was observed a single time. The rearrangement links TRBV19 to TRBJ1-2; D is perhaps TRBD1 (6 bases). Germline CDR1 is LNHDA and CDR2 is SQIVND (reference sequence). This CDR3 is 15 amino acids long. V lost 7 bases, J lost 5 bases, and 20 bases lay in between. In nucleotides, the CDR3 is TGTGCCAGTAAAACAGGGTCTGGCGATTCTTATGGCTACACCTTC. Translated, it gives CASKTGSGDSYGYTF.